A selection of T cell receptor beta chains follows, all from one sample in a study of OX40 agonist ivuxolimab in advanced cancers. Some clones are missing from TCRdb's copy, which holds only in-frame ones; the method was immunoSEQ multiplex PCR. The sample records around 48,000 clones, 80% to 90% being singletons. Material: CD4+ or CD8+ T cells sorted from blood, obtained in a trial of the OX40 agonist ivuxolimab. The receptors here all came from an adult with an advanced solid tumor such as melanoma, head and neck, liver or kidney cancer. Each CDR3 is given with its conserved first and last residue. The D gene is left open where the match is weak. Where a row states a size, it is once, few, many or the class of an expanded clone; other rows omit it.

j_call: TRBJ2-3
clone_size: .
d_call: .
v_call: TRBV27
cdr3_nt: TGTGCCAGCAGTTTAGAGGTAGACAGTCAGGGGACAGATACGCAGTATTTT
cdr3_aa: CASSLEVDSQGTDTQYF

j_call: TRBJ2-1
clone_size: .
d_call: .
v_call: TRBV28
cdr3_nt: TGTGCCAGCAGTTCCCTACAGGGTTCCGGGTACAATGAGCAGTTCTTC
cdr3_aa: CASSSLQGSGYNEQFF

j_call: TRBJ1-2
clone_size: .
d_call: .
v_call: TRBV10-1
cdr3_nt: TGCGCCAGCAGTGAGTCAGGTTCATATGGCTACACCTTC
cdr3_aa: CASSESGSYGYTF

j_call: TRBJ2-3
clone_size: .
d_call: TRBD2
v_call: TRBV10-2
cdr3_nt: TGCGCCAGCAGCCTAGCGGGAAAGACAGATACGCAGTATTTT
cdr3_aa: CASSLAGKTDTQYF

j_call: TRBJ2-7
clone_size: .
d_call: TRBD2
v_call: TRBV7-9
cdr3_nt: TGTGCCAGCAGCCTGTGGACTAGCGCTGTCTCCTACGAGCAGTACTTC
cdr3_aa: CASSLWTSAVSYEQYF

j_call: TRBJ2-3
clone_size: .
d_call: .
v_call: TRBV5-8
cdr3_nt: TGTGCCAGCAGCCCCCGGTCAGATACGCAGTATTTT
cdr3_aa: CASSPRSDTQYF

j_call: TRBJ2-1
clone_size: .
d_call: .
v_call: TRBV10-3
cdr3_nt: TGTGCCATCAGTGATCCCTCGTGGGTTAACAATGAGCAGTTCTTC
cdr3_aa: CAISDPSWVNNEQFF

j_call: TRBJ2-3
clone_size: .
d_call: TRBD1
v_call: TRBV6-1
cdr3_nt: TGTGCCAGCAGTGAAGCGAGACAGGGGGGAAATACGCAGTATTTT
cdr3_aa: CASSEARQGGNTQYF

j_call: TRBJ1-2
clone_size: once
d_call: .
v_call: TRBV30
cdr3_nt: TGTGCCTGGTCCCCTAGGGTCTATGGCTACACCTTC
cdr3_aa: CAWSPRVYGYTF

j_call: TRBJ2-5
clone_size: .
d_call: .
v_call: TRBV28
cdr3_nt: TGTGCCAGCAGTACCTACCCCTCTGAGTCCAGGGAGACCCAGTACTTC
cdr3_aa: CASSTYPSESRETQYF

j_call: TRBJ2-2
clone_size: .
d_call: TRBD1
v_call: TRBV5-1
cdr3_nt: TGCGCCAGCAGCTTGGCACAGGGGGCCGGCACCGGGGAGCTGTTTTTT
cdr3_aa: CASSLAQGAGTGELFF

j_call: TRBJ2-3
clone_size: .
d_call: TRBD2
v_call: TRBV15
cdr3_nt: TGTGCCACCAGCAGAGATCTGGCGACTAGCGGGAGGGCGAGCACAGATACGCAGTATTTT
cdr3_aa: CATSRDLATSGRASTDTQYF

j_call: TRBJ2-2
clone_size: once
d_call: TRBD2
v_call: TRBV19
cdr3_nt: TGTGCCAGTAGTGGGGGGACTAGTGAGGACACCGGGGAGCTGTTTTTT
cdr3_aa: CASSGGTSEDTGELFF

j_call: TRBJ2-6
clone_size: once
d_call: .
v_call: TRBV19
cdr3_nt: TGTGCCAGTAGTACCCCCTCAGGACAGCCAGTCCTGACTTTC
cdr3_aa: CASSTPSGQPVLTF

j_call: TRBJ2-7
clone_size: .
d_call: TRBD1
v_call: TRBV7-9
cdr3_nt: TGTGCCAGCAGCTTAGGGGGGACAGTCTCCTACGAGCAGTACTTC
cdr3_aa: CASSLGGTVSYEQYF

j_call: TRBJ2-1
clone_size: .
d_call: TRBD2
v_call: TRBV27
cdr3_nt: TGTGCCAGCAGTTTACGACTAGCGGGGGCCCACGATGAGCAGTTCTTC
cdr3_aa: CASSLRLAGAHDEQFF

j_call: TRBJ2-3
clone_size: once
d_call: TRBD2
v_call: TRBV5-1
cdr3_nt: TGCGCCAGCAGCTTGGGCCTAGCGGGAGGTTCTAGCACAGATACGCAGTATTTT
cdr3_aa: CASSLGLAGGSSTDTQYF

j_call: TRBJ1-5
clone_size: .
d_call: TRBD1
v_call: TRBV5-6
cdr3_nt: TGTGCCAGCAGCTTGTGGACAGGGCTGGTCAATCAGCCCCAGCATTTT
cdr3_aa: CASSLWTGLVNQPQHF

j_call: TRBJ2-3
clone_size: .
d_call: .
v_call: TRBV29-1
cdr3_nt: TGCAGCGTTGGTATAGATACGCAGTATTTT
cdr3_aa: CSVGIDTQYF